This is a list of T cell receptor beta chains from one sample in a study of blood T cells in healthy people across ages. TCRdb ran MiXCR on the 5' RACE reads and lists one entry per CDR3 protein. The table records about 570,000 distinct CDR3 sequences, 27% of them present only once. Sequences were obtained from blood. These receptors all come from a woman in her 70s in good health. Both conserved end residues are part of each CDR3. The D gene is left open where the match is weak. Some rows have no size entry. The others give once, few or many, or a class for an expanded clone.

V gene	D gene	J gene	clone size	CDR3 DNA	CDR3 protein
TRBV5-1	TRBD1	TRBJ2-7	few	TGCGCCAGCAGCTTGGCCCCAGGGACAGCCTACGAGCAGTACTTC	CASSLAPGTAYEQYF
TRBV29-1	.	TRBJ2-5	.	TGCAGCGTTGATGCGGGGCTGAGGGAGACCCAGTACTTC	CSVDAGLRETQYF
TRBV5-1	TRBD2	TRBJ2-5	.	TGCGCCAGCAGCTTTGGGACTAGCGTGGAAGAGACCCAGTACTTC	CASSFGTSVEETQYF
TRBV6-2/TRBV6-3	TRBD2	TRBJ2-5	few	TGTGCCAGCAGTTACTCCCTAGCGGGGGAACCAAGACAGACCCAGTACTTC	CASSYSLAGEPRQTQYF
TRBV7-8	.	TRBJ2-1	few	TGTGCCAGCAGCTCCGATGTGTACAATGAGCAGTTCTTC	CASSSDVYNEQFF
TRBV5-1	.	TRBJ2-5	few	TGCGCCAGCAGCGGGGGGACTGCTGAGACCCAGTACTTC	CASSGGTAETQYF
TRBV5-1	.	TRBJ2-7	.	TGCGCCAGCAGCCTCCGGGACCACCCCTACGAGCAGTACTTC	CASSLRDHPYEQYF
TRBV5-1	.	TRBJ1-1	many	TGCGCCAGCAGCCCCGACGGGAACACTGAAGCTTTCTTT	CASSPDGNTEAFF
TRBV6-2/TRBV6-3	TRBD1	TRBJ1-5	.	TGTGCCAGCAGTTATACAGGGGGCAGGAATCAGCCCCAGCATTTT	CASSYTGGRNQPQHF
TRBV20-1	.	TRBJ2-5	.	TGCAGTGCTAGGAAGCAGGGGTTTTCGGAGACCCAGTACTTC	CSARKQGFSETQYF
TRBV7-3	.	TRBJ2-3	few	TGTGCCAGCAGCCTGAGGCGACCAGGGGATACGCAGTATTTT	CASSLRRPGDTQYF
TRBV5-1	TRBD1	TRBJ1-1	few	TGCGCCAGCAGCTTGGTTGGGACAGGGGCCACTGAAGCTTTCTTT	CASSLVGTGATEAFF
TRBV20-1	.	TRBJ2-1	.	TGCAGTGCTAGGGGTCTGAGGCTCATCTCCTACAATGAGCAGTTCTTC	CSARGLRLISYNEQFF
TRBV7-2	.	TRBJ1-1	many	TGTGCCAGCTCAACGTTACCCGGGGGCACGGTAGCTTTCTTT	CASSTLPGGTVAFF
TRBV20-1	.	TRBJ2-7	few	TGCAGTGCGGCCATAGTGGGGGTATACGAGCAGTACTTC	CSAAIVGVYEQYF
TRBV5-5	.	TRBJ2-5	many	TGTGCCAGCAGCTCAACTAGTAGTTCGGAGACCCAGTACTTC	CASSSTSSSETQYF
TRBV5-1	.	TRBJ1-2	.	TGTGCCAGCAGCTTGGGGGCCTATGGCTACACCTTC	CASSLGAYGYTF
TRBV18	.	TRBJ2-2	.	TGTGCCAGCTCACCACTACAGAACACCGGGGAGCTGTTTTTT	CASSPLQNTGELFF
TRBV6-2/TRBV6-3	TRBD2	TRBJ2-1	.	TGTGCCAGCCTGCGGGGGGTCGGGGCAGAGCAGTTCTTC	CASLRGVGAEQFF
TRBV2	.	TRBJ1-4	few	TGTGCCAGCAGAAGAGACAGAATAGAGAATGAAAAGCTGTTTTTT	CASRRDRIENEKLFF
TRBV20-1	.	TRBJ2-1	few	TGCAGTGCTAGGGCTGCCGGTCTAGCGAGGGACAATGAGCAGTTCTTC	CSARAAGLARDNEQFF
TRBV12-3/TRBV12-4	.	TRBJ1-2	few	TGTGCCAGCAGTTGGGCAGACCAAGCTGGCTACACCTTC	CASSWADQAGYTF
TRBV20-1	.	TRBJ2-1	.	TGCAGTGCTAGAGATCCCGGGGGAAGGCGGGCTGGCGATGAGCAGTTCTTC	CSARDPGGRRAGDEQFF
TRBV11-2	.	TRBJ2-3	.	TGTGCCAGCAGCCCCTGGGACATTAGCACAGATACGCAGTATTTT	CASSPWDISTDTQYF
TRBV10-3	.	TRBJ2-7	.	TGTGCCATCAGTGAGATGGCAGGGCACTACGAGCAGTACTTC	CAISEMAGHYEQYF
TRBV2	.	TRBJ2-6	few	TGTGCCAGCAGTGAAGCGCCTTTGGGGGGCTTGGCCAACGTCCTGACTTTC	CASSEAPLGGLANVLTF
TRBV3-1	.	TRBJ1-2	.	TGTGCCAGCAGCCAAGAAAGGAGGGCCGGGGGCTATGGCTACACCTTC	CASSQERRAGGYGYTF
TRBV27	.	TRBJ1-6	few	TGTGCCAGCAGTTCATTAAACGAGGGGGATTCACCCCTCCACTTT	CASSSLNEGDSPLHF
TRBV6-1	.	TRBJ1-5	.	TGTGCCAGCAGACTGCGGGGAATTGAGCAGCCCCAGCATTTT	CASRLRGIEQPQHF
TRBV7-9	.	TRBJ2-7	few	TGTGCCAGCAGCTCAACCTTACCTGGGAACGAGCAGTACTTC	CASSSTLPGNEQYF
TRBV3-1	TRBD1	TRBJ2-3	.	TGTGCCAGCAGCCAAGTTAGGGGACAGACAGATACGCAGTATTTT	CASSQVRGQTDTQYF
TRBV29-1	TRBD1	TRBJ2-1	.	TGCAGCGTACGACAGGGGTTTGATGAGCAGTTCTTC	CSVRQGFDEQFF
TRBV10-3	TRBD1	TRBJ2-7	few	TGTGCCTCACGCCCTGACAGGGAGATCGAGCAGTACTTC	CASRPDREIEQYF
TRBV6-2/TRBV6-3	.	TRBJ2-5	few	TGTGCCAGCAAGGTACGTGGGTCTGGAGAGACCCAGTACTTC	CASKVRGSGETQYF
TRBV6-5	.	TRBJ1-1	few	TGTGCCAGCAGTTGGGGAAGGGTGCCTGTTATGGACACTGAAGCTTTCTTT	CASSWGRVPVMDTEAFF
TRBV7-2	.	TRBJ2-2	few	TGTGCCAGCAGCTTTGGACAGACCACCGGGGAGCTGTTTTTT	CASSFGQTTGELFF
TRBV5-1	.	TRBJ1-1	.	TGCGCCAGCAGCTTTCAAGGTTGGAACACTGAAGCTTTCTTT	CASSFQGWNTEAFF
TRBV7-2	.	TRBJ2-1	.	TGTGCCAGCAGCTTAGGGGGGCCGGGCTACAATGAGCAGTTCTTC	CASSLGGPGYNEQFF
TRBV5-1	.	TRBJ2-1	few	TGCGCCAGCAGCCCGAGGTTTAATGAGCAGTTCTTC	CASSPRFNEQFF
TRBV7-8	TRBD1	TRBJ2-1	few	TGTGCCAGCAGCTTACCGGGACAGGGGTTGGGAAATGAGCAGTTCTTC	CASSLPGQGLGNEQFF
TRBV28	.	TRBJ2-2	.	TGTGCCAGCAGTTCCGACAGGAAGAGGTTTTTT	CASSSDRKRFF
TRBV29-1	.	TRBJ1-3	.	TGCAGCGTTGAAGATTGGGGGAGCTCTGGAAACACCATATATTTT	CSVEDWGSSGNTIYF
TRBV20-1	.	TRBJ1-2	.	TGCAGTGCTGGTCACGAGGGGGGGGGCTACACCTTC	CSAGHEGGGYTF